The clone carrying this T cell receptor (beta chain) has just a few counts. CDR1 and CDR2 (germline): SGHAT, FQDESV (reference sequence). The V end lost 0 bases, the J end lost 2 bases, and 11 bases lay between the germline ends. The CDR3 is 16 amino acids. Sequenced by immunoSEQ multiplex PCR; TCRdb stores in-frame clones only, minus some. Here the sample spans 55,000 or so clones, approximately 90% being singletons. These data originate in a study of T cell changes during pregnancy in multiple sclerosis. This rearrangement joins TRBV11-1 to TRBJ2-1; maybe TRBD1 (5 bases). The sequence derives from a female donor with multiple sclerosis, enrolled in a pregnancy study. The source material was CD4+ T cells from peripheral blood mononuclear cells, sampled in the first trimester of pregnancy. This CDR3 reads CASSLALTEPYNEQFF. Written as DNA, the CDR3 is TGTGCCAGCAGCTTAGCGTTGACAGAACCCTACAATGAGCAGTTCTTC.